Listed below are T cell receptor beta chains from one sample, sequenced in a study of control samples from healthy donors and cancer patients. The table came from immunoSEQ multiplex PCR; TCRdb's copy has only in-frame clones and leaves some out. The data contain around 140,000 clones, 80% to 95% of them singletons. The sample consisted of blood. Receptor source: a man aged 18 to 35 in good health. The CDR3 runs from the conserved cysteine through the conserved F or W. The D gene is left open where the match is weak.

v_gene	d_gene	j_gene	len	CDR3aa	CDR3nt
TRBV5-4	-	TRBJ1-1	16	CASSLPGQISNTEAFF	TGTGCCAGCAGCCTCCCTGGACAGATCTCGAACACTGAAGCTTTCTTT
TRBV20-1	-	TRBJ2-1	11	CSAITGNEQFF	TGCAGTGCTATCACCGGCAATGAGCAGTTCTTC
TRBV12-5	-	TRBJ1-3	15	CASGAPARSGNTIYF	TGTGCTAGTGGTGCCCCGGCCCGCTCTGGAAACACCATATATTTT
TRBV9	TRBD1	TRBJ1-5	14	CASNPGGGNQPQHF	TGTGCCAGCAACCCAGGGGGGGGGAATCAGCCCCAGCATTTT
TRBV7-2	TRBD1	TRBJ1-5	15	CASSLGQGFWQPQHF	TGTGCCAGCAGCTTAGGACAGGGCTTTTGGCAGCCCCAGCATTTT
TRBV5-6	TRBD1	TRBJ1-1	14	CASSLGTGNTEAFF	TGTGCCAGCAGCTTGGGGACAGGGAACACTGAAGCTTTCTTT
TRBV9	-	TRBJ2-6	16	CASSVGTGIRANVLTF	TGTGCCAGCAGCGTGGGAACAGGGATAAGGGCCAACGTCCTGACTTTC
TRBV11-2	TRBD2	TRBJ2-3	17	CASSQDALAASTDTQYF	TGTGCCAGCAGCCAGGACGCCCTAGCGGCGAGCACAGATACGCAGTATTTT
TRBV4-1	-	TRBJ2-5	14	CASSSDGAGETQYF	TGCGCCAGCAGCTCAGATGGGGCCGGAGAGACCCAGTACTTC
TRBV2	-	TRBJ2-7	12	CASSPRTYEQYF	TGTGCCAGCAGTCCCAGGACCTACGAGCAGTACTTC
TRBV4-2	TRBD2	TRBJ2-1	15	CASSQLTSGGPGAFF	TGTGCCAGCAGCCAATTGACTAGCGGGGGGCCGGGAGCGTTCTTC
TRBV19	-	TRBJ1-2	13	CASSTRTDYGYTF	TGTGCCAGTAGTACCAGGACGGACTATGGCTACACCTTC
TRBV19	-	TRBJ1-1	15	CASRSTSGLDTEAFF	TGTGCCAGTAGAAGCACCAGTGGGCTGGACACTGAAGCTTTCTTT
TRBV2	-	TRBJ2-3	14	CASSVFGPPDTQYF	TGTGCCAGCAGTGTTTTCGGGCCTCCTGATACGCAGTATTTT
TRBV2	TRBD1	TRBJ1-2	11	CASARDREYTF	TGTGCCAGTGCCCGGGACAGGGAATACACCTTC